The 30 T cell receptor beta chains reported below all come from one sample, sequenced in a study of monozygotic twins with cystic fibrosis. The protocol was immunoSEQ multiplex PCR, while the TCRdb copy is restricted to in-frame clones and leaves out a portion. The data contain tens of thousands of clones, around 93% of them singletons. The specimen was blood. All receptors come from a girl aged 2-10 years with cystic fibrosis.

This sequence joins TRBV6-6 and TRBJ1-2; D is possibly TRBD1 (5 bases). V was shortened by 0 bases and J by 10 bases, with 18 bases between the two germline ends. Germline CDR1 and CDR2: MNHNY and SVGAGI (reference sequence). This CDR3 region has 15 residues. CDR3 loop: CASSYSGGGELDYTF. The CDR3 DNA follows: TGTGCCAGCAGTTACTCTGGGGGTGGTGAGCTAGACTACACCTTC.

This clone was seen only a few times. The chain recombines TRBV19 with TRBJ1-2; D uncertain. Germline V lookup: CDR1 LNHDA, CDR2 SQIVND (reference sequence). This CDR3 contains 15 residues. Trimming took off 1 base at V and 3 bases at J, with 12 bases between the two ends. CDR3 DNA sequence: TGTGCCAGTAGTATAGGGACGTACAGCTACTATGGCTACACCTTC. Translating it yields CASSIGTYSYYGYTF.

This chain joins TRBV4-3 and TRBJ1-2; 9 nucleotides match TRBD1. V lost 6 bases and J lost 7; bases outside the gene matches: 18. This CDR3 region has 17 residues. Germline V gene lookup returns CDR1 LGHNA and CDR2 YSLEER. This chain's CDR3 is CASSPDTQGTGSSGYTF. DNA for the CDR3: TGCGCCAGCAGTCCTGACACCCAGGGGACAGGGAGTTCTGGCTACACCTTC.

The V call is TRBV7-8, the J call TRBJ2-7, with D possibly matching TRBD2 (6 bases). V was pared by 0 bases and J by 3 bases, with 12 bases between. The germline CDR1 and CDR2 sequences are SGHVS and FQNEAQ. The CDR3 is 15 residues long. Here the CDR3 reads CASSLAGGEYYEQYF. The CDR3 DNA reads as TGTGCCAGCAGCTTAGCTGGAGGGGAGTACTACGAGCAGTACTTC.

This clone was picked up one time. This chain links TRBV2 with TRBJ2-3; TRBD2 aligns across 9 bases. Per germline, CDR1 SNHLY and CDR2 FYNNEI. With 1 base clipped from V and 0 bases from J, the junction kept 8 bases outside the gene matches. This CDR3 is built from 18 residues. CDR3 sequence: CASSEGRLAGYSTDTQYF. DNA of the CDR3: TGTGCCAGCAGTGAAGGCCGGCTAGCGGGGTATAGCACAGATACGCAGTATTTT. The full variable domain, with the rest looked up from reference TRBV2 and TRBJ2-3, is EPEVTQTPSHQVTQMGQEVILRCVPISNHLYFYWYRQILGQKVEFLVSFYNNEISEKSEIFDDQFSVERPDGSNFTLKIRSTKLEDSAMYFCASSEGRLAGYSTDTQYFGPGTRLTVL.

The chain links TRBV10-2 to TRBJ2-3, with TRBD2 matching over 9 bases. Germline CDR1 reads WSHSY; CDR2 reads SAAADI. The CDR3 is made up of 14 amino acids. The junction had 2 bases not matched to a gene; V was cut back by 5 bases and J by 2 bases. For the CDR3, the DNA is TGCGCCAGCAGTTTAGCGGGGGACACAGATACGCAGTATTTT. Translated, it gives CASSLAGDTDTQYF.

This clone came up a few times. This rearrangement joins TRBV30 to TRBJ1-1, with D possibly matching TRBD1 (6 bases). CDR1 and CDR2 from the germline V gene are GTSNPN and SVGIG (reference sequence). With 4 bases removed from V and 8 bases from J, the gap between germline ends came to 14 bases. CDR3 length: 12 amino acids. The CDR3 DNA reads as TGTGCCTGGACGGGGGCAGGGTGGGAAGCTTTCTTT. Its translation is CAWTGAGWEAFF.

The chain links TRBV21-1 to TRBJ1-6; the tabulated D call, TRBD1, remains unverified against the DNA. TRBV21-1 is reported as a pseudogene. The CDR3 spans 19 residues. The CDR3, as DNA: TGTGCCAGCAGGACAGGGGGCTATCCCTCTGTCCTCTCGATTTCACCCCTCCACTTT. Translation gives CASRTGGYPSVLSISPLHF.

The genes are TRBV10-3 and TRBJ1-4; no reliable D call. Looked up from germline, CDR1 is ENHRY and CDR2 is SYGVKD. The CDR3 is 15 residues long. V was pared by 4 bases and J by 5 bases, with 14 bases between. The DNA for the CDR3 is TGTGCCATCAGTGCCGTCTGGGATTCCAATGAAAAACTGTTTTTT. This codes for CAISAVWDSNEKLFF.

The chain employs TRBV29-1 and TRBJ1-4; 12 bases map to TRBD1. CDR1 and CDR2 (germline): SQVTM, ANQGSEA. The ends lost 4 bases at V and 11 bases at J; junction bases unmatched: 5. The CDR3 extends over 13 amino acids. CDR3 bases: TGCAGCGTTGGGGACAGGGGGCTGGAGAAACTGTTTTTT. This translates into CSVGDRGLEKLFF.

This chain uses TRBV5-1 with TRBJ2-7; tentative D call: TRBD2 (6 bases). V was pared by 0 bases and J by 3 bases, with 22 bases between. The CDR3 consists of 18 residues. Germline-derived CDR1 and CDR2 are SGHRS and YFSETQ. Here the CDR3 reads CASSLALAEGKKGYEQYF. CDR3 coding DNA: TGCGCCAGCAGCTTGGCTTTGGCGGAGGGTAAGAAGGGCTACGAGCAGTACTTC.

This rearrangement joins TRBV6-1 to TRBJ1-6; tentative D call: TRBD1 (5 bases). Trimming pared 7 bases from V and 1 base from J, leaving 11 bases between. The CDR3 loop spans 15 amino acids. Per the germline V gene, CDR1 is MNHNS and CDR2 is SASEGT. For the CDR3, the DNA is TGTGCCAGCATGTGGGGCACATCCTATAATTCACCCCTCCACTTT. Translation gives CASMWGTSYNSPLHF.

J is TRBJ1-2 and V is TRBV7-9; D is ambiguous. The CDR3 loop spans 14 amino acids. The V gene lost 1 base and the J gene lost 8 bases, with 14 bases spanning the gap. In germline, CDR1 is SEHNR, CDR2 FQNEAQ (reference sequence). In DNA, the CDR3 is TGTGCCAGCAGCTTAGACTGGCAGTCCGGCGGCTACACCTTC. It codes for CASSLDWQSGGYTF.

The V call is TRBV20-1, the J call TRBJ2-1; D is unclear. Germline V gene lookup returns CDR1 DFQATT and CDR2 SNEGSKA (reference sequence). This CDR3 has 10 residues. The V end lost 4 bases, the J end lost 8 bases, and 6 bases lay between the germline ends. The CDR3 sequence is CSAKFDEQFF. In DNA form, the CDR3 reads TGCAGTGCTAAGTTCGATGAGCAGTTCTTC.

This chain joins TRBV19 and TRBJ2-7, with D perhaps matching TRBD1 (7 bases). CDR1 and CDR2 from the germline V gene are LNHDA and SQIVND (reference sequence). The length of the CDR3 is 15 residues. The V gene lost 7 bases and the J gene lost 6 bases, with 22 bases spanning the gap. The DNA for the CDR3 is TGTGCCAGTAAAAGGGGGGCGACAGGGAGCTTCGAGCAGTACTTC. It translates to CASKRGATGSFEQYF.

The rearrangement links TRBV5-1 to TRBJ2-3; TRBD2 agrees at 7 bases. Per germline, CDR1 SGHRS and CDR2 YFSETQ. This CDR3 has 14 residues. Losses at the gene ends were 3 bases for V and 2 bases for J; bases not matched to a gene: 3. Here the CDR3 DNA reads TGCGCCAGCAGCTCCGGGACTAACACAGATACGCAGTATTTT. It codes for CASSSGTNTDTQYF.

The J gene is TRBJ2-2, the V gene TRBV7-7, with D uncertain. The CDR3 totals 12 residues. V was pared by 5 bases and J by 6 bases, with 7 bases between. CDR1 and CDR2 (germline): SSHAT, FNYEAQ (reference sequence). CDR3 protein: CASSPTPGELFF. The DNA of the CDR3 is TGTGCCAGCAGCCCCACTCCCGGGGAGCTGTTTTTT.

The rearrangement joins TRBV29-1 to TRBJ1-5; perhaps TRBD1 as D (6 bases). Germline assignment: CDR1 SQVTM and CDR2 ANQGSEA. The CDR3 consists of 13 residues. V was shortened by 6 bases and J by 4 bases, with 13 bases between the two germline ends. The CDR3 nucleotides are TGCAGCGTCGCCGACAGGCGTAATCAGCCCCAGCATTTT. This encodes CSVADRRNQPQHF.

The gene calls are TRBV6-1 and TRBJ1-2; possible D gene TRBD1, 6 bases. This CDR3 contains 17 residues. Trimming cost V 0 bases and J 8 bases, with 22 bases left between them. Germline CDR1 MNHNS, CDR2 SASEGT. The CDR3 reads CASSEALRSQGLLGYTF. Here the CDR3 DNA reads TGTGCCAGCAGTGAAGCGCTTCGGTCACAGGGACTCTTAGGCTACACCTTC.

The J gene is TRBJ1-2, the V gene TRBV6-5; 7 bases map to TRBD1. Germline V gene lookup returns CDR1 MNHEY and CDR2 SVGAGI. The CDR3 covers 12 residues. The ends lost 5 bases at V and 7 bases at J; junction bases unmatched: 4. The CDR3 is CASSPNRGGYTF. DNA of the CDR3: TGTGCCAGCAGTCCTAACAGGGGTGGCTACACCTTC.

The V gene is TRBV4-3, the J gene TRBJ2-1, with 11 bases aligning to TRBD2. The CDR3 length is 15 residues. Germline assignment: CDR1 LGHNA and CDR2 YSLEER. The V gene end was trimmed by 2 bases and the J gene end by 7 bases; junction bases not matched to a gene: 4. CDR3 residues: CASSQPSGGINEQFF. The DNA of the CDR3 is TGCGCCAGCAGCCAACCTAGCGGGGGGATTAATGAGCAGTTCTTC.

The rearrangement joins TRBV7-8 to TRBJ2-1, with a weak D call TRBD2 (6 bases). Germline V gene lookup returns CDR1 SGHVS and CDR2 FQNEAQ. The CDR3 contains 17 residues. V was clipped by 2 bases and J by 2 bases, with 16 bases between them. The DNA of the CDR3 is TGTGCCAGCAGCTTAAAGGGCAGGCTAGCGACCTACAATGAGCAGTTCTTC. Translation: CASSLKGRLATYNEQFF.

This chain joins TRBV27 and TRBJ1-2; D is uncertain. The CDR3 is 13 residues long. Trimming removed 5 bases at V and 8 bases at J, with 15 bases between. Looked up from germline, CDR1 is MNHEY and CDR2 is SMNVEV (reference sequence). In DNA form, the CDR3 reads TGTGCCAGCAGTCCACCGGGAAGACGGGGCTACACCTTC. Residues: CASSPPGRRGYTF.

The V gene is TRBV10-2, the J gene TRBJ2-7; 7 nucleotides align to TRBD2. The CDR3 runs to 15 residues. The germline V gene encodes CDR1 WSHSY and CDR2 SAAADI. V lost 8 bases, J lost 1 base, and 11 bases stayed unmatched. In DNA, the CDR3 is TGCGCCAGCGATGCCTCGGGGGGACGGTCCTACGAGCAGTACTTC. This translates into CASDASGGRSYEQYF.

The CDR3 reads CASSSNIGTGAGETQYF. Written as DNA, the CDR3 is TGTGCCAGTAGTAGCAACATCGGGACAGGGGCGGGAGAGACCCAGTACTTC. The chain recombines TRBV19 with TRBJ2-5; 10 bases agree with TRBD1. CDR1 LNHDA and CDR2 SQIVND come from the germline V gene (reference sequence). This CDR3 contains 17 residues. The trim removed 4 bases at V and 4 bases at J, leaving 12 bases unmatched.

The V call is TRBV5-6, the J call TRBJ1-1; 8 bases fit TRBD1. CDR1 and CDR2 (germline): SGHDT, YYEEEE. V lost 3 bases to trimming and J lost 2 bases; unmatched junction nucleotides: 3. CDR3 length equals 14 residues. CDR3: CASSYPGGNTEAFF. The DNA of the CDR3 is TGTGCCAGCAGCTATCCAGGGGGCAACACTGAAGCTTTCTTT.

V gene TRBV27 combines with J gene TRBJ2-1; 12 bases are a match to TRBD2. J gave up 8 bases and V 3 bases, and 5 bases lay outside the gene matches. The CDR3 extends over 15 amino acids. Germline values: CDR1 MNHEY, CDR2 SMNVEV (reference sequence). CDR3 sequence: CASSFLAGGPDEQFF. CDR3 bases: TGTGCCAGCAGTTTTCTAGCGGGGGGGCCGGATGAGCAGTTCTTC.

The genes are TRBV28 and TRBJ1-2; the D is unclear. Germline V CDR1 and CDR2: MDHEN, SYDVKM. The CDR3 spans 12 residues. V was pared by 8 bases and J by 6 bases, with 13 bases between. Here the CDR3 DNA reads TGTGCCAGCGCTCGGGTTGGGGATGGCTACACCTTC. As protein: CASARVGDGYTF.

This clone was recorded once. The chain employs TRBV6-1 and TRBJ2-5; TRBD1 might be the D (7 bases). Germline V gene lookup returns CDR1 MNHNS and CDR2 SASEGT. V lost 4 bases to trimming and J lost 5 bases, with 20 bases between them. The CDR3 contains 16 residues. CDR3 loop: CASSADNRGLGETQYF. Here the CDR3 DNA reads TGTGCCAGCAGTGCTGACAACAGGGGACTTGGGGAGACCCAGTACTTC.

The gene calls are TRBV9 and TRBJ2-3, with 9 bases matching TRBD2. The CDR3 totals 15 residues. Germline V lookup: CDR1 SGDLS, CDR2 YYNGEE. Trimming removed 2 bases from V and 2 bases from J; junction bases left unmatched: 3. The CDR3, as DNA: TGTGCCAGCAGCGTCTCTAGCGGGGACACAGATACGCAGTATTTT. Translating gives CASSVSSGDTDTQYF. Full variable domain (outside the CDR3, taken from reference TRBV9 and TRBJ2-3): DSGVTQTPKHLITATGQRVTLRCSPRSGDLSVYWYQQSLDQGLQFLIQYYNGEERAKGNILERFSAQQFPDLHSELNLSSLELGDSALYFCASSVSSGDTDTQYFGPGTRLTVL.